This TCR beta chain was documented in a study of vaccination and CD4 T cells after COVID-19. Study at large: All convalescent patients were nasal swab PCR positive for SARS-CoV-2; eight or nine had mild and one severe disease. At a median about 91 days (range 35 to 161) after diagnosis, post-COVID samples were drawn.

TCRdb reprocessed the PCR reads with MiXCR, giving one entry per CDR3 protein. Of some 25,000 distinct CDR3 sequences listed, about 54% are singletons. This clonotype was detected a few times. The target antigen is unknown. Study observations and caveats: Median SARS-CoV-2-reactive clonotype numbers rose nonsignificantly, roughly 21 to 38. The study examined relatively few convalescent patients and included no early post-infection timepoints.

This receptor was obtained from a human donor who had recovered from COVID-19. Specimen: CD4+ T cells from blood, collected before SARS-CoV-2 vaccination.

This CDR3 reads CASSQSPGGGRGTDTQYF. DNA for the CDR3: TGTGCCAGCAGCCAGAGTCCCGGGGGAGGGAGGGGCACAGATACGCAGTATTTT. The rearrangement joins TRBV7-9 to TRBJ2-3; 7 bases fit TRBD2. The CDR3 is 18 residues long. The J segment lost 1 base and the V segment lost 5 bases, leaving 15 bases of the junction unmatched. CDR1 and CDR2 from the germline V gene are SEHNR and FQNEAQ (reference sequence).